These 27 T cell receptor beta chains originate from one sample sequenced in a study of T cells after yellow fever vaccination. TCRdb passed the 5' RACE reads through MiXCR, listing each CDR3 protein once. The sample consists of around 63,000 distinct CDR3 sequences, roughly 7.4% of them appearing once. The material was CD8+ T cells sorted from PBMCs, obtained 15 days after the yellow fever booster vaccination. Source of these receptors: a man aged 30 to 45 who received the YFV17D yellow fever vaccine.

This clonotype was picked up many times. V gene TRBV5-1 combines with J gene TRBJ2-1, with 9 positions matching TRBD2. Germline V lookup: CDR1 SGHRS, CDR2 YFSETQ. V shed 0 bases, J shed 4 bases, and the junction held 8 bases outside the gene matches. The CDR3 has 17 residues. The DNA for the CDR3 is TGCGCCAGCAGCTTGGAGACTAGCGGACTTCTATACAATGAGCAGTTCTTC. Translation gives CASSLETSGLLYNEQFF.

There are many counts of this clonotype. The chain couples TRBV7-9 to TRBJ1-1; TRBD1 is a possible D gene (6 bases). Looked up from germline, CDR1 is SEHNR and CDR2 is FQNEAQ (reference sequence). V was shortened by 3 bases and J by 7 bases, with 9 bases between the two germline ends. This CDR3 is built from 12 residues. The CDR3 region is CASSLGGHEAFF. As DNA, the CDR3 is TGTGCCAGCAGCTTGGGGGGACATGAAGCTTTCTTT.

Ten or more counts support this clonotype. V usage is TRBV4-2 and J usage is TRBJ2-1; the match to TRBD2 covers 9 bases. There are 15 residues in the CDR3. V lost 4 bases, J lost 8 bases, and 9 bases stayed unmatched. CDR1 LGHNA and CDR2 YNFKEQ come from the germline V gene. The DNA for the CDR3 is TGTGCCAGCAGCCCGCGGCGGGAGGGCCTCTATGAGCAGTTCTTC. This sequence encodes CASSPRREGLYEQFF.

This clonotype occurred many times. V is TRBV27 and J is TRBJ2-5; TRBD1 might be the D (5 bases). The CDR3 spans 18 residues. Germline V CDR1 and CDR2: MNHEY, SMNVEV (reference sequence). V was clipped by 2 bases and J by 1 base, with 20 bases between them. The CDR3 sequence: CASSLGGFPSGRQETQYF. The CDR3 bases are TGTGCCAGCAGTTTAGGTGGTTTTCCCTCAGGGCGCCAAGAGACCCAGTACTTC.

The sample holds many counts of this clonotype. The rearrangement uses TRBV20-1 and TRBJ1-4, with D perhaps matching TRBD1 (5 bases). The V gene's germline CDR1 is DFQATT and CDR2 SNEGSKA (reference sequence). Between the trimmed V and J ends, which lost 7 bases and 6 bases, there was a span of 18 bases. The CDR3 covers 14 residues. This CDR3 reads CSVKRVGRDEKLFF. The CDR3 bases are TGCAGTGTGAAGCGGGTGGGACGGGATGAAAAACTGTTTTTT.

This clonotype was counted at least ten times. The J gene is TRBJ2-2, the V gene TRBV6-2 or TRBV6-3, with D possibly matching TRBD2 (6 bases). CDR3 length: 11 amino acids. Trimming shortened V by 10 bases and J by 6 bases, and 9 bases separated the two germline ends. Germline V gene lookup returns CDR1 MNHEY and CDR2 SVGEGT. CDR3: CAIGGPGELFF. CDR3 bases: TGTGCCATCGGGGGTCCCGGGGAGCTGTTTTTT.

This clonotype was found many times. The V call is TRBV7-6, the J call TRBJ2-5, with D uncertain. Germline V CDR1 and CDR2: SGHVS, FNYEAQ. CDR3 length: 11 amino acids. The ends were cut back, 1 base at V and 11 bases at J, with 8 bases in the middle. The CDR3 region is CASSLGRYQYF. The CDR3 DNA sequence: TGTGCCAGCAGCTTAGGGCGCTATCAGTACTTC.

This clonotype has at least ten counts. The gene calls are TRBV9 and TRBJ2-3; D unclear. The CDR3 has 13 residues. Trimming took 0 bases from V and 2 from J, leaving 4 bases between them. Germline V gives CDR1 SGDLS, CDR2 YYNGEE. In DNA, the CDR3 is TGTGCCAGCAGCGTAGACTTCACAGATACGCAGTATTTT. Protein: CASSVDFTDTQYF. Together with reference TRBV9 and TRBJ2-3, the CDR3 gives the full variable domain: DSGVTQTPKHLITATGQRVTLRCSPRSGDLSVYWYQQSLDQGLQFLIQYYNGEERAKGNILERFSAQQFPDLHSELNLSSLELGDSALYFCASSVDFTDTQYFGPGTRLTVL.

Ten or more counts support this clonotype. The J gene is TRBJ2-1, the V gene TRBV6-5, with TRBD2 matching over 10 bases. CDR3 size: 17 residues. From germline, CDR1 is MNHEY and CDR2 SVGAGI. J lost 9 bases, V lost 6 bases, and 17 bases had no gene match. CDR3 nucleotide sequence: TGTGCCAGCAGGGCCGCCATCCTAGCGGGAGATGTCGGTGAGCAGTTCTTC. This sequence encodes CASRAAILAGDVGEQFF.

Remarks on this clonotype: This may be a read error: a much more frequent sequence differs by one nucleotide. CDR3: CANSFPGAGANVLTF. In DNA, the CDR3 is TGTGCCAACAGTTTTCCAGGCGCTGGGGCCAACGTCCTGACTTTC. V and J are TRBV12-3 or TRBV12-4 and TRBJ2-6; D is unresolved. This CDR3 has 15 residues.

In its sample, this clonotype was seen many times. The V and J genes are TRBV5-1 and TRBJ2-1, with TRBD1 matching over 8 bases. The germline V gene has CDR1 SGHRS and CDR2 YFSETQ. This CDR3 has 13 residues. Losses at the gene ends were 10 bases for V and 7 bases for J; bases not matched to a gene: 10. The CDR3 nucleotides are TGCGCCGGTTCGACAGGGGAGGATAATGAGCAGTTCTTC. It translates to CAGSTGEDNEQFF.

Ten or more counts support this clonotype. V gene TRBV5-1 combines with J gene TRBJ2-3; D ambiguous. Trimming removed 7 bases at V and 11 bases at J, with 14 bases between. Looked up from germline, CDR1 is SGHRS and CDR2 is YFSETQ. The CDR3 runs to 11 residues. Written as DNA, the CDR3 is TGCGCCAGCCCCCAATTAGCACGGCAGTATTTT. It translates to CASPQLARQYF.

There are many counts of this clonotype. CDR3 in amino acids: CASGLAGTYEQYF. DNA of the CDR3: TGCGCCAGCGGGCTAGCGGGGACCTACGAGCAGTACTTC. V is TRBV5-1 and J is TRBJ2-7; 9 positions match TRBD2. In germline, CDR1 is SGHRS, CDR2 YFSETQ. J lost 2 bases, V lost 7 bases, and 4 bases had no gene match. This CDR3 has 13 residues.

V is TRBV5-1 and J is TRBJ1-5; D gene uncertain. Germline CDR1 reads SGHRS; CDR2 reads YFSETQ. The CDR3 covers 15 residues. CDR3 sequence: CAARSAQISNQPQHF. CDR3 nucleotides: TGCGCAGCCAGGAGCGCACAGATTAGCAATCAGCCCCAGCATTTT.

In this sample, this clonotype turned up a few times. The DNA of the CDR3 is TGCGCCAGCAGCTTGAGCCGGGACACAACTAATGAAAAACTGTTTTTT. This codes for CASSLSRDTTNEKLFF. The chain links TRBV5-1 to TRBJ1-4, with a tentative D call TRBD1 (6 bases). The CDR3 extends over 16 amino acids. V was clipped by 1 base and J by 0 bases, with 10 bases between them. Germline lookup yields CDR1 SGHRS and CDR2 YFSETQ.

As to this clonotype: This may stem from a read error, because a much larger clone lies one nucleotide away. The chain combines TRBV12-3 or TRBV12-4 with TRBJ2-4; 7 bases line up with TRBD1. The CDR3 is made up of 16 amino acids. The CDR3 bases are TGTACCAGCAGCAAGACAGGGCTCCTAGCCAAAAACATTCAGTACTTC. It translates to CTSSKTGLLAKNIQYF.

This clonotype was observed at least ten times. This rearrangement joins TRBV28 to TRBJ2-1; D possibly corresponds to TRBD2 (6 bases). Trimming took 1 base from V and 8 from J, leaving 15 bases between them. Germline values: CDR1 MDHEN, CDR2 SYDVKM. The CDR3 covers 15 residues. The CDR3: CASSLYGSRPHEQFF. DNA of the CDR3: TGTGCCAGCAGTTTATACGGGAGCCGACCTCATGAGCAGTTCTTC.

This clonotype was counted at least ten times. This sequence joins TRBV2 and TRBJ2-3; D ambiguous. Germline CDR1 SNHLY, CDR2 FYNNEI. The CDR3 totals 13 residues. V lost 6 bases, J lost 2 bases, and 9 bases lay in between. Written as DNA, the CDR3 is TGTGCCAGCAGGCCCGGCGACACAGATACGCAGTATTTT. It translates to CASRPGDTDTQYF.

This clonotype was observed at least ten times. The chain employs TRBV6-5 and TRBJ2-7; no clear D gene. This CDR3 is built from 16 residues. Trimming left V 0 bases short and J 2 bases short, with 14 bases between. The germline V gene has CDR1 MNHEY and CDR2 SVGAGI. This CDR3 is CASSYSTQLAAYEQYF. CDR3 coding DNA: TGTGCCAGCAGTTACTCGACGCAGTTGGCAGCCTACGAGCAGTACTTC.

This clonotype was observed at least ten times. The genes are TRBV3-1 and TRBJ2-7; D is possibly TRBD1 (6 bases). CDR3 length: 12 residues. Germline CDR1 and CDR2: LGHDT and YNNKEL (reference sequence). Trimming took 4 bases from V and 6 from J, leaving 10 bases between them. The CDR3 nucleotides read TGTGCCAGCAGCCTACAGGGTAGCGAGCAGTACTTC. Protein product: CASSLQGSEQYF.

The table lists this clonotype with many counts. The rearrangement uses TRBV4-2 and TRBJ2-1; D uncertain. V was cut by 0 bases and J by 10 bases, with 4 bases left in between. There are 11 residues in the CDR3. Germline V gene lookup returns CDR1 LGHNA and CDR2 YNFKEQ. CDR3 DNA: TGTGCCAGCAGCCAAGAGGGAGAGCAGTTCTTC. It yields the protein CASSQEGEQFF.

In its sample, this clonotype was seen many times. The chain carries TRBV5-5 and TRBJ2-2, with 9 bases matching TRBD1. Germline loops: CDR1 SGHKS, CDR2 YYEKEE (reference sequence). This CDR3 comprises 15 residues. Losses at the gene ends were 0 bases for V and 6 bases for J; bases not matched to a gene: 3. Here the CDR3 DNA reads TGTGCCAGCAGCTTGGGACAGGGGGAGGCCGGGGAGCTGTTTTTT. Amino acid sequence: CASSLGQGEAGELFF.

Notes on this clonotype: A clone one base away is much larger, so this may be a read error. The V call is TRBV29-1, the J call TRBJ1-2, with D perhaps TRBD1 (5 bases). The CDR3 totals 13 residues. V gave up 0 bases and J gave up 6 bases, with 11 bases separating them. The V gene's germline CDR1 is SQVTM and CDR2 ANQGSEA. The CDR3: CSVEDRRENGYTF. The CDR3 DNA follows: TGCAGCGTTGAAGATCGCAGGGAGAATGGCTACACCTTC.

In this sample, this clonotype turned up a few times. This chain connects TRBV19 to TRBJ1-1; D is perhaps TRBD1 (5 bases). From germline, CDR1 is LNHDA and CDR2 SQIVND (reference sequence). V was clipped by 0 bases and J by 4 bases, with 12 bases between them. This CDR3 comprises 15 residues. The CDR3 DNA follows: TGTGCCAGTAGTATAGACCCCATGGGGGGCACTGAAGCTTTCTTT. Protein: CASSIDPMGGTEAFF.

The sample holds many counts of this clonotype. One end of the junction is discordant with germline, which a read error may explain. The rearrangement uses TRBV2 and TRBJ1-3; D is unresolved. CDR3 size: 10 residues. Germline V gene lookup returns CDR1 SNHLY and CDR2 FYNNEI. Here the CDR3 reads CASRDREHNF. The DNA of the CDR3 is TGTGCCAGCAGAGACCGGGAACATAATTTT.

The CDR3 DNA is TGTGCCACACGTTACGACAGGGGGCTATTAGAGACCCAGTACTTC. It encodes CATRYDRGLLETQYF. This chain joins TRBV7-8 and TRBJ2-5; 10 nucleotides align to TRBD1. J gave up 4 bases and V 10 bases, and 12 bases lay outside the gene matches. The CDR3 has 15 residues. CDR1 and CDR2 (germline): SGHVS, FQNEAQ.

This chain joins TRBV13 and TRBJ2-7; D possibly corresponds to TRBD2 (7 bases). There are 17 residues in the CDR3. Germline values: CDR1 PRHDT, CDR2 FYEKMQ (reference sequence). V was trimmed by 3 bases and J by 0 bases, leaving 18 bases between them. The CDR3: CASSFRLGASGSYEQYF. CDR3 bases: TGTGCCAGCAGCTTCCGCCTGGGGGCTAGCGGCTCCTACGAGCAGTACTTC.